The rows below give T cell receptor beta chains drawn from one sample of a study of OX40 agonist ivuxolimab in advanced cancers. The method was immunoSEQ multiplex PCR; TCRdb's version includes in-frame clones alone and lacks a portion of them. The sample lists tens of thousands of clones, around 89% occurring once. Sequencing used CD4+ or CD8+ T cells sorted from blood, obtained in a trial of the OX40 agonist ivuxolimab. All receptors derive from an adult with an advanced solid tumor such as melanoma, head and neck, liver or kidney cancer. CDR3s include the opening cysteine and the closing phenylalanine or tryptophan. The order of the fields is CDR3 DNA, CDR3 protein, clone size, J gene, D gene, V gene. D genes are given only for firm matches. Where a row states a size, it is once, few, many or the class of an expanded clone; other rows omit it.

TGTGCCATCGGCAGCCTTTCCTATGGCTACACCTTC,CAIGSLSYGYTF,-,TRBJ1-2,-,TRBV10-3
TGTGCCAGCAGTTTACTCCGGACGGATTACGAGCAGTACTTC,CASSLLRTDYEQYF,many,TRBJ2-7,-,TRBV28
TGTGCCAGCAGTCCCCTGTGGGGGACCGCGACTGAAGCTTTCTTT,CASSPLWGTATEAFF,once,TRBJ1-1,-,TRBV28
TGCGCCAGCAGCTTGGCGGGACAAACCTACGAGCAGTACTTC,CASSLAGQTYEQYF,once,TRBJ2-7,-,TRBV5-1
TGCGCCAGCAGCTCATCACAGGGACCCACCGTCCTGACTTTC,CASSSSQGPTVLTF,-,TRBJ2-6,-,TRBV5-1
TGTGCCAGTAGTATAGCCTCACGGGGAGCCAAAAACATTCAGTACTTC,CASSIASRGAKNIQYF,-,TRBJ2-4,-,TRBV19
TGTGCCAGCAGTTTACGGACAGAAGAGACCCAGTACTTC,CASSLRTEETQYF,-,TRBJ2-5,-,TRBV28
TGTGCCAGTAGTGGGGCAAGCGACCACGAGCAGTACTTC,CASSGASDHEQYF,-,TRBJ2-7,-,TRBV19
TGTGCCAGCAGCCCGAGCGGGAGGGCCGGGGAGACCCAGTACTTC,CASSPSGRAGETQYF,-,TRBJ2-5,TRBD2,TRBV9
TGCAGCGTTGTCCTTGTCGGGGACACCGGGGAGCTGTTTTTT,CSVVLVGDTGELFF,-,TRBJ2-2,-,TRBV29-1
TGTGCCAGCAGTTTGACAGGGTTCTCTAACTATGGCTACACCTTC,CASSLTGFSNYGYTF,-,TRBJ1-2,TRBD1,TRBV27
TGTGCCAGCAGAGGTCTTTCCTACGAGCAGTACTTC,CASRGLSYEQYF,-,TRBJ2-7,-,TRBV27
TGTGCCAGCAGCTTCCAGGGGACTGAAGCTTTCTTT,CASSFQGTEAFF,-,TRBJ1-1,-,TRBV5-6
TGTGCCAGCAGAACTTCGGGTTACGGCACAGATACGCAGTATTTT,CASRTSGYGTDTQYF,-,TRBJ2-3,-,TRBV6-5
TGTGCCAGTAGTAGGCCGAACACTGAAGCTTTCTTT,CASSRPNTEAFF,-,TRBJ1-1,-,TRBV19
TGTGCCACCGGGGGGCGGACCGGGGAGCTGTTTTTT,CATGGRTGELFF,-,TRBJ2-2,-,TRBV10-3
TGTGCCAGTAGCTCCGGGACAGGGGTCTTCACCGGGGAGCTGTTTTTT,CASSSGTGVFTGELFF,-,TRBJ2-2,TRBD1,TRBV19
TGTGCCAGCAGGGCGGGGCCTCCGGGACAGGATCAAGAGACCCAGTACTTC,CASRAGPPGQDQETQYF,-,TRBJ2-5,TRBD1,TRBV2
TGTGCCAGCAGCGGCTGGACAGGGGGTATTTCACCCCTCCACTTT,CASSGWTGGISPLHF,few,TRBJ1-6,TRBD1,TRBV11-2
TGTGCCAGCAGTTTAGGCAGGGGATCGGGGTATGGCTACACCTTC,CASSLGRGSGYGYTF,-,TRBJ1-2,-,TRBV27
TGTGCCAGCAGTTACTCTGGTGCCCCGAACACTGAAGCTTTCTTT,CASSYSGAPNTEAFF,-,TRBJ1-1,-,TRBV6-5
TGTGCCAGTAATTGGGGACACGGACTAGCTCCAGACGAGCAGTACTTC,CASNWGHGLAPDEQYF,-,TRBJ2-7,TRBD2,TRBV19
TGTGCCAGCACTACGATGGGGTTCCAAGAGACCCAGTACTTC,CASTTMGFQETQYF,-,TRBJ2-5,-,TRBV11-2
TGCAGCGCCGAGTTTGGGACAAAATTGAATACGCAGTATTTT,CSAEFGTKLNTQYF,-,TRBJ2-3,-,TRBV29-1
TGTGCCAGCAGTTTTAACGGGGACTATGGCTACACCTTC,CASSFNGDYGYTF,-,TRBJ1-2,-,TRBV28
TGTGCCAGCAGCACGGGACTACCGAACACCGGGGAGCTGTTTTTT,CASSTGLPNTGELFF,-,TRBJ2-2,TRBD2,TRBV11-3
TGTGCCAGCAGCTTATTAGCGGGAGTGGGTAATGAGCAGTTCTTC,CASSLLAGVGNEQFF,-,TRBJ2-1,TRBD2,TRBV11-3
TGCGCCAGCAGCAGGGGAGCCGAAGCTTTCTTT,CASSRGAEAFF,-,TRBJ1-1,-,TRBV4-1
TGTGCCAGCAGCTCAAACCCGGAGACACGGACTGAAGCTTTCTTT,CASSSNPETRTEAFF,-,TRBJ1-1,-,TRBV11-2
TGTGCCAGCAGCCCCGGACAGGGGAAAGAGACCCAGTACTTC,CASSPGQGKETQYF,-,TRBJ2-5,TRBD1,TRBV7-9
TGTGCCAGCAGCCCCTTGGCGGGAGGCGGGAACGAGCAGTACTTC,CASSPLAGGGNEQYF,-,TRBJ2-7,TRBD2,TRBV7-9
TGTGCCAGCAGTGAAGTGGCCGGACATCCTATGAAAAGTCTGTTTTTT,CASSEVAGHPMKSLFF,-,TRBJ1-4,-,TRBV6-1
TGTGCCAGTAGTATCTTCCAAGACTACGAGCAGTACTTC,CASSIFQDYEQYF,-,TRBJ2-7,-,TRBV19
TGTGCCTGGAGTGTAGGGACAGGTCGATACGAAAAACTGTTTTTT,CAWSVGTGRYEKLFF,-,TRBJ1-4,TRBD1,TRBV30
TGTGCCAGTAGTACCTGGACAGGTGACGTCTCCTACGAGCAGTACTTC,CASSTWTGDVSYEQYF,once,TRBJ2-7,TRBD1,TRBV19